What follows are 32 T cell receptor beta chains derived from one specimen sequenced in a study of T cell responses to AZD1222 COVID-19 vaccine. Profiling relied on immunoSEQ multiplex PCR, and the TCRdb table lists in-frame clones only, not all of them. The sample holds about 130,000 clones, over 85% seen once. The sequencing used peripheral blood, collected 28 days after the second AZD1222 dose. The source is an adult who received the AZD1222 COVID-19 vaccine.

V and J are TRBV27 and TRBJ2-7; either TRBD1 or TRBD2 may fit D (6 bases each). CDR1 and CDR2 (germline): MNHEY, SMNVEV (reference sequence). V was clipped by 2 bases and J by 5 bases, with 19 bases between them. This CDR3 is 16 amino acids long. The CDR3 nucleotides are TGTGCCAGCAGTTTAAGCCGGGGGCTTAGAGTCGACGAGCAGTACTTC. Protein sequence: CASSLSRGLRVDEQYF.

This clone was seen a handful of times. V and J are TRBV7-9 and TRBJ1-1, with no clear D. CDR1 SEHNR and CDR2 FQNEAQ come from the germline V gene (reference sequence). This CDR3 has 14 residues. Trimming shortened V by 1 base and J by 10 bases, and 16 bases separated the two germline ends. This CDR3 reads CASSLDITAQGAFF. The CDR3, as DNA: TGTGCCAGCAGCTTAGATATCACAGCCCAAGGAGCTTTCTTT. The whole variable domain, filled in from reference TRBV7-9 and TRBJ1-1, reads DTGVSQNPRHKITKRGQNVTFRCDPISEHNRLYWYRQTLGQGPEFLTYFQNEAQLEKSRLLSDRFSAERPKGSFSTLEIQRTEQGDSAMYLCASSLDITAQGAFFGQGTRLTVV.

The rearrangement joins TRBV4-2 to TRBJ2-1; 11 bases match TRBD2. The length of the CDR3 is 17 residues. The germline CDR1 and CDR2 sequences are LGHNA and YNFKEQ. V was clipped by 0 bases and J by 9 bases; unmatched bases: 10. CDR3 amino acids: CASSQDAPSGRSGEQFF. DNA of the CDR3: TGTGCCAGCAGCCAAGACGCACCTAGCGGGAGGTCAGGTGAGCAGTTCTTC.

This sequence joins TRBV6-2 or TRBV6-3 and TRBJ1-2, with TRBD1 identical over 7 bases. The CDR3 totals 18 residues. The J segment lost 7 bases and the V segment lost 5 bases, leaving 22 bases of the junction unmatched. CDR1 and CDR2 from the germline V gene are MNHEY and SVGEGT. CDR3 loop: CASSPLPGQSFEGAGYTF. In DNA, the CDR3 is TGTGCCAGCAGTCCACTTCCGGGACAGTCTTTTGAGGGGGCTGGCTACACCTTC.

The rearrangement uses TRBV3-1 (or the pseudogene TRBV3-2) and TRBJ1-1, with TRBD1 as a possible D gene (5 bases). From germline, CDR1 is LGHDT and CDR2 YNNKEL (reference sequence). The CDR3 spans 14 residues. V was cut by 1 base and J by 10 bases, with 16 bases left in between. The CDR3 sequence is CASSQVYTPRGAFF. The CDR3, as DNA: TGTGCCAGCAGCCAAGTTTACACCCCAAGGGGAGCTTTCTTT.

The DNA for the CDR3 is TGTGCCAGTGGAGCCGGGGAAACAGATACGCAGTATTTT. Protein sequence: CASGAGETDTQYF. This rearrangement joins TRBV19 to TRBJ2-3; the D gene is possibly TRBD2 (5 bases). Trimming removed 8 bases from V and 3 bases from J, with 12 bases in between. The CDR3 is 13 amino acids. Germline CDR1 is LNHDA and CDR2 is SQIVND (reference sequence).

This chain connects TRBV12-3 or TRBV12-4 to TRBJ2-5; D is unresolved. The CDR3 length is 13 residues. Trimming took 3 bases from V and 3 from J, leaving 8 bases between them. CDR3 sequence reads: CASSFGRKETQYF. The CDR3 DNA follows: TGTGCCAGCAGTTTTGGGCGCAAAGAGACCCAGTACTTC.

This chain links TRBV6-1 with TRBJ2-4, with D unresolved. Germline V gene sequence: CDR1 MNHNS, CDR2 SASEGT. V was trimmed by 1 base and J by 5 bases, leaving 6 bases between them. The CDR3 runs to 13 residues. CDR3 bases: TGTGCCAGCAGTGAAGACGTCGAAAACATTCAGTACTTC. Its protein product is CASSEDVENIQYF.

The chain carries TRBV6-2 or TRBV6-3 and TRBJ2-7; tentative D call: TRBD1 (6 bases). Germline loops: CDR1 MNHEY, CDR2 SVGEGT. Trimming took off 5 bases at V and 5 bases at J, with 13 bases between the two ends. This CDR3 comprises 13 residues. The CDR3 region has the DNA TGTGCCAGCAGTCGGCTTGCAGGGGACGAGCAGTACTTC. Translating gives CASSRLAGDEQYF.

The CDR3: CSVLPAGRAIETQYF. The CDR3 DNA sequence: TGCAGCGTCCTACCAGCAGGACGGGCAATTGAGACCCAGTACTTC. The chain joins TRBV29-1 to TRBJ2-5, with D unresolved. Germline lookup yields CDR1 SQVTM and CDR2 ANQGSEA. This CDR3 contains 15 residues. Trimming shortened V by 6 bases and J by 5 bases, and 22 bases separated the two germline ends.

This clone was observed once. DNA of the CDR3: TGTGCCAGTAGTATCCCTCTCGACAGGTTCGGCAATCAGCCCCAGCATTTT. Amino acid sequence: CASSIPLDRFGNQPQHF. This chain uses TRBV19 with TRBJ1-5; tentatively, D is TRBD1 (6 bases). The germline CDR1 and CDR2 sequences are LNHDA and SQIVND (reference sequence). This CDR3 contains 17 residues. With 3 bases removed from V and 2 bases from J, the gap between germline ends came to 17 bases. The whole variable domain, filled in from reference TRBV19 and TRBJ1-5, reads DGGITQSPKYLFRKEGQNVTLSCEQNLNHDAMYWYRQDPGQGLRLIYYSQIVNDFQKGDIAEGYSVSREKKESFPLTVTSAQKNPTAFYLCASSIPLDRFGNQPQHFGDGTRLSIL.

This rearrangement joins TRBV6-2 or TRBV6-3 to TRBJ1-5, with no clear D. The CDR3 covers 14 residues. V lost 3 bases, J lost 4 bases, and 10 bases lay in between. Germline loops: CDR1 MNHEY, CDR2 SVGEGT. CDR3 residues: CASSYAQRNQPQHF. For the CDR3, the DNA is TGTGCCAGCAGTTATGCCCAAAGGAATCAGCCCCAGCATTTT.

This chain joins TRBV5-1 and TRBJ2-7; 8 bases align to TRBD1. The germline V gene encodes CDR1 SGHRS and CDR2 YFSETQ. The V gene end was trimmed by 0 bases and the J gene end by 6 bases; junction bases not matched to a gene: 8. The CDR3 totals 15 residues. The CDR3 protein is CASSLEGTGRGEQYF. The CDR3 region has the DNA TGCGCCAGCAGCTTGGAAGGGACAGGTCGAGGCGAGCAGTACTTC.

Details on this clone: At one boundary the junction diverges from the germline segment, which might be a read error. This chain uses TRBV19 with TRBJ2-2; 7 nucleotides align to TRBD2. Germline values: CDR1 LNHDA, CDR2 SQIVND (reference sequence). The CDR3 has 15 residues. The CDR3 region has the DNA TGTGCCAGTAGTACGGGACTATTGAACACCGGAGAGCTGTTTTTT. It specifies CASSTGLLNTGELFF.

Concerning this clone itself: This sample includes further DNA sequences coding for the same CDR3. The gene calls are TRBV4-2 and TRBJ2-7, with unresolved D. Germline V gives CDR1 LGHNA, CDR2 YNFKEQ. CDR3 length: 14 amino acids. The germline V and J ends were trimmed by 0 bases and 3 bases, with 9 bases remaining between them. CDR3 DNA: TGTGCCAGCAGCCAAGATGACCGCAGCTACGAGCAGTACTTC. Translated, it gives CASSQDDRSYEQYF.

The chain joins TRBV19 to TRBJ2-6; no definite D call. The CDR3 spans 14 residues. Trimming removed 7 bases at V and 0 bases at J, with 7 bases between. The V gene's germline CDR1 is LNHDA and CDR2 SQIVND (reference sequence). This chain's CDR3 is CASIKNSGANVLTF. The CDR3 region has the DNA TGTGCCAGTATTAAAAACTCTGGGGCCAACGTCCTGACTTTC.

The CDR3 is CASSYGGYNYGYTF. CDR3 in DNA: TGTGCCAGCAGTTACGGGGGATATAACTATGGCTACACCTTC. V usage is TRBV6-6 and J usage is TRBJ1-2; perhaps TRBD1 as D (5 bases). Germline CDR1 is MNHNY and CDR2 is SVGAGI (reference sequence). The CDR3 covers 14 residues. V was pared by 2 bases and J by 1 base, with 8 bases between.

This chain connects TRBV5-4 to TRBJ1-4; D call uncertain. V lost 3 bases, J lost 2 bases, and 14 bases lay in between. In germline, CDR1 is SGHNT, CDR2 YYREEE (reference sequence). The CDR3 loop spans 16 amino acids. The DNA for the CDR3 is TGTGCCAGCAGCTCATCGTCTCTGGACACTAATGAAAAACTGTTTTTT. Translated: CASSSSSLDTNEKLFF.

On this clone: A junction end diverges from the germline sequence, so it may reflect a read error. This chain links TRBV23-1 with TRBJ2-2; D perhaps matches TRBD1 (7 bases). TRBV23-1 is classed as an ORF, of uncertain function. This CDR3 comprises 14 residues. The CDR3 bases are TGCGCCAGCCGTCAGGGGGGATACAAGAGGGAGCTGTTTTTT. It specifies CASRQGGYKRELFF.

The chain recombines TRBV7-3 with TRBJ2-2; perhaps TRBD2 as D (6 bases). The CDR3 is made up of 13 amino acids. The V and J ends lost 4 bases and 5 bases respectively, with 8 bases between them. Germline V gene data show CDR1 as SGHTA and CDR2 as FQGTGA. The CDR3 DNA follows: TGTGCCAGCAGCTGGCGGGAAACCGGGGAGCTGTTTTTT. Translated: CASSWRETGELFF.

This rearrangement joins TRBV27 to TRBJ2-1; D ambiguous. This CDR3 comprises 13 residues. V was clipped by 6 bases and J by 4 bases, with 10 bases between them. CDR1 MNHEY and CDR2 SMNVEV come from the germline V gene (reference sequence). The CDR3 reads CASSGPGYNEQFF. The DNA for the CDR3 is TGTGCCAGCAGCGGGCCCGGATACAATGAGCAGTTCTTC.

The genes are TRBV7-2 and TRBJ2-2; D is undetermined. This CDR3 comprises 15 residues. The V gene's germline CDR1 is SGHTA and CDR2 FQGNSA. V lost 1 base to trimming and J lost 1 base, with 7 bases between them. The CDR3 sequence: CASSLGNGNTGELFF. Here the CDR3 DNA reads TGTGCCAGCAGCTTAGGGAACGGGAACACCGGGGAGCTGTTTTTT.

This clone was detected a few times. The CDR3 DNA sequence: TGTGCCAGCAGTTACAGGGGGAACGAGCAGTACTTC. This codes for CASSYRGNEQYF. The V call is TRBV6-2 or TRBV6-3, the J call TRBJ2-7; a weak D match, TRBD1 (6 bases). The CDR3 totals 12 residues. Per the germline V gene, CDR1 is MNHEY and CDR2 is SVGEGT. V was trimmed by 2 bases and J by 5 bases, leaving 7 bases between them.

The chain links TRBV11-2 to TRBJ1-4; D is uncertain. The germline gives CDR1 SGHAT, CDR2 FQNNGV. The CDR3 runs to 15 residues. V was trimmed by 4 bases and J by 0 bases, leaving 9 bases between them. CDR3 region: CASSSSGATNEKLFF. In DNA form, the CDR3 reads TGTGCCAGCAGCTCCTCGGGTGCAACTAATGAAAAACTGTTTTTT.

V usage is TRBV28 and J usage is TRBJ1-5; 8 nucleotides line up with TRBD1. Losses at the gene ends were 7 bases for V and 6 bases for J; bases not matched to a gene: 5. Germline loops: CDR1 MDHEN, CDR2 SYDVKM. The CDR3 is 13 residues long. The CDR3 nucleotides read TGTGCCAGCATCCCAGGGGGCAGTCAGCCCCAGCATTTT. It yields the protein CASIPGGSQPQHF.

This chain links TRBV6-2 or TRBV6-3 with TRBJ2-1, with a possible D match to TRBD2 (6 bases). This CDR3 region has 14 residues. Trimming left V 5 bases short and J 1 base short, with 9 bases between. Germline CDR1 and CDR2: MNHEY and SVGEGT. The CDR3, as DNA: TGTGCCAGCAGTAACGGGGGATCCTACAATGAGCAGTTCTTC. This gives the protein CASSNGGSYNEQFF.

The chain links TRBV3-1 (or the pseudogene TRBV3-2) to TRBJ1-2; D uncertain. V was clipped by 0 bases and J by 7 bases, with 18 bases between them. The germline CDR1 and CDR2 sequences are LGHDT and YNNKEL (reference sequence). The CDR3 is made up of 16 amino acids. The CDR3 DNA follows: TGTGCCAGCAGCCAAGAAGCTCTCCGAGGGCGGAGTGGCTACACCTTC. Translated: CASSQEALRGRSGYTF.

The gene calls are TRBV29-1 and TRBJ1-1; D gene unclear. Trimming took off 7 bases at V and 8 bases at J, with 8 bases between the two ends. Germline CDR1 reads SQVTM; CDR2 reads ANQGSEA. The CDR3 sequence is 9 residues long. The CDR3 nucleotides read TGCAGCGCCCCCCCCGAAGCTTTCTTT. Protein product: CSAPPEAFF.

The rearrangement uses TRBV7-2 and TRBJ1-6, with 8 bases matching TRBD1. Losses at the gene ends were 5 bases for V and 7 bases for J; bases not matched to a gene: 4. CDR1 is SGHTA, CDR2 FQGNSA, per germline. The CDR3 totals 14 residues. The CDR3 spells CASSPRQGNSPLHF. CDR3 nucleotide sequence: TGTGCCAGCAGCCCGAGACAGGGGAATTCACCCCTCCACTTT. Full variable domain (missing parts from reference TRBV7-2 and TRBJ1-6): GAGVSQSPSNKVTEKGKDVELRCDPISGHTALYWYRQSLGQGLEFLIYFQGNSAPDKSGLPSDRFSAERTGGSVSTLTIQRTQQEDSAVYLCASSPRQGNSPLHFGNGTRLTVT.

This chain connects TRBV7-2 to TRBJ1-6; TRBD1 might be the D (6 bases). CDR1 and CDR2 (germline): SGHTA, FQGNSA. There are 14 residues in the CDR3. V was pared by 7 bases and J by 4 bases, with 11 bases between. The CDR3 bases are TGTGCCAGCACGAGAACAGGGTATAATTCACCCCTCCACTTT. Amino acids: CASTRTGYNSPLHF.

This CDR3 is CAWSSGGNYGYTF. CDR3 DNA sequence: TGTGCCTGGAGTAGCGGGGGCAACTATGGCTACACCTTC. The chain has TRBV30 and TRBJ1-2; D might be TRBD1 (6 bases). The CDR3 is made up of 13 amino acids. The germline V gene encodes CDR1 GTSNPN and CDR2 SVGIG (reference sequence). With 2 bases removed from V and 2 bases from J, the gap between germline ends came to 9 bases.

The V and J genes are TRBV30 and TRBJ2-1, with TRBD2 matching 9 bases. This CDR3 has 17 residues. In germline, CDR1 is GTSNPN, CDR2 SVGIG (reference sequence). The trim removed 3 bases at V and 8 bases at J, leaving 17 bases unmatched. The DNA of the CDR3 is TGTGCCTGGAGGCCTTTAACCCCTTGGACTAGCGCCGATGAGCAGTTCTTC. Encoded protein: CAWRPLTPWTSADEQFF.